This T cell receptor (beta chain) stems from a study of Graves' ophthalmopathy and Graves' hyperthyroidism. The sequenced template was RNA, covering the TCR beta CDR3 region. First-round RT-PCR employed HTBI primers, with a second-round multiplex PCR after it. TCRdb re-derived calls from the multiplex PCR reads in MiXCR, one entry per CDR3 protein. Here the sample spans about 220,000 distinct CDR3 sequences, around a fifth being singletons. It was on clinical symptoms, serum thyroxine, TRAb, thyroid ultrasound and orbital computed tomography that diagnosis relied. The CDR3 loop spans 12 amino acids. Germline CDR1 reads SQVTM; CDR2 reads ANQGSEA. V lost 4 bases, J lost 7 bases, and 14 bases lay in between. This clonotype occurred many times.

This clonotype was sampled from a woman aged 45 to 65 with Graves' ophthalmopathy. Sequencing used peripheral blood. The gene calls are TRBV29-1 and TRBJ2-7; D is tentatively TRBD1 or TRBD2 (5 bases each). This CDR3 reads CSVGGPGGEQYF. The CDR3 DNA is TGCAGCGTTGGGGGCCCTGGAGGTGAGCAGTACTTC.